This T cell receptor (beta chain) was identified in a study of T-cell reconstitution after alpha-beta-depleted transplantation in children. Germline CDR1 is LNHDA and CDR2 is SQIVND (reference sequence). CDR3 size: 14 residues. The germline V and J ends were trimmed by 4 bases and 6 bases, with 10 bases remaining between them. Unique molecular identifiers tagged the TCRbeta library. A single record per CDR3 protein comes from TCRdb applying MiXCR to the PCR reads. The sample yields fewer than 550,000 distinct CDR3 sequences, about an eighth seen once. This clonotype was sampled from a female patient between 2 and 15 years old who had a stem cell transplant for aplastic anemia, so the T cells may come from the graft donor. Sequenced material: PBMCs, mostly from graft donor cells, taken 180 days after TCRalphabeta/CD19-depleted stem cell transplant. This rearrangement joins TRBV19 to TRBJ1-6; D uncertain. CDR3 in DNA: TGTGCCAGTAGTACCCCAGTGGGTAATTCACCCCTCCACTTT. The encoded protein is CASSTPVGNSPLHF.